This T cell receptor beta chain derives from a study of shared clonotypes between healthy human individuals. CD4+ cells were split into CD45RA+ naive and CD45RA-negative memory subsets. This CDR3 has 14 amino acids. Trimming cost V 1 base and J 7 bases; bases outside gene matches: 7. The germline CDR1 and CDR2 sequences are SGHNT and YYREEE (reference sequence). The repertoire was sequenced with immunoSEQ multiplex PCR; TCRdb's copy has only in-frame clones and lacks some. The table has 2 million to 2.5 million clones, 85% to 95% seen once. This chain connects TRBV5-4 to TRBJ2-5, with 7 bases identical to TRBD1. Sequencing was done on a sample of naive CD4+ T cells sorted from blood. The subset denotes: CD45RA+ positively selected. This sequence originates from a young man in good health. The CDR3 loop reads CASSLQGDVGTQYF. The CDR3 nucleotides are TGTGCCAGCAGCTTGCAGGGGGACGTCGGGACCCAGTACTTC.